This T cell receptor beta chain was documented in a study of blood T cell repertoires in COVID-19 (TCRdb year 2020). With respect to the entire study: Samples covering the acute and convalescent phases of COVID-19 were provided by collaborators in the United States, Italy and Spain. The samples were drawn from the first 160 participants of the ongoing ImmuneRACE study and from about 1,200 subjects provided by 6 global collaborators. The prospective study material was composed of cDNA or gDNA derived from T cells, B-cell-depleted T cells, or PBMCs. Deeply sampled blood TCRbeta repertoires from subjects exposed to, actively infected with, or recovered from COVID-19 were included in the dataset. Sample metadata almost always included a de-identified subject ID, COVID-19 status, age in years and sex. The repertoires were made available in a free public database intended to serve as a resource for research on the immune response to SARS-CoV-2. Where available, HLA class I and class II types were taken from metadata supplied by the sample provider and were not determined by assay-based typing. Results and caveats for the whole study, not just this receptor: Clinical and demographic metadata were provided uncurated, with the amount varying by source and participant.

TCRbeta CDR3 regions were amplified from genomic DNA using the immunoSEQ Assay, a bias-controlled multiplex PCR. Regarding the original processing steps: The number of nucleated cells in each sample was estimated from the amplification of reference gene primers within the assay. To quantify the absolute abundance of each unique TCRbeta CDR3 rearrangement, sequence reads were collapsed and filtered. Productive Simpson clonality was computed per sample as the square root of Simpson's diversity index over productive rearrangements. In TCRdb, the immuneACCESS table is reduced to in-frame sequences with V and J assigned. These tables do not hold every clone; where another copy was compared, an unresolved V gene accounts for under half, and the others remain unexplained. The V and J calls and the clone size are those of that table, but D and trimming were determined from the DNA. The sample table records over 150,000 clones; about 87% of these occur just once. Together, the top ten hold about 0.95% of the sample.

Samples from volunteer blood donors who had recovered from COVID-19 were contributed by a second Seattle source. Each collaborating institution followed its own protocols to collect whole blood in K2EDTA tubes. For TCRbeta analysis, collaborators shipped samples in one of three forms: frozen whole blood, isolated PBMCs, or DNA extracted from either of those sample types. On this clone itself: What this receptor recognizes is not known. Base qualities were left out, and no much larger clone turns up one base away.

The germline V gene (reference sequence) provides CDR1 LGHDT and CDR2 YNNKEL. V ends up 4 bases short and J 4 bases short, with an unmatched junction base count of 5. From the cysteine up to the phenylalanine, the CDR3 has a length of 14 residues. The DNA shown is the 42-base CDR3, in frame from base 1. The sequence was obtained from a young woman who had recovered from COVID-19. The sample comprised peripheral blood. The V gene is TRBV3-1 (or the pseudogene TRBV3-2) and the J gene is TRBJ2-5, with 8 junctional bases fitting TRBD2. The CDR3 is CASSPSGGRETQYF. The DNA reads TGTGCCAGCAGCCCAAGCGGGGGCAGAGAGACCCAGTACTTC.